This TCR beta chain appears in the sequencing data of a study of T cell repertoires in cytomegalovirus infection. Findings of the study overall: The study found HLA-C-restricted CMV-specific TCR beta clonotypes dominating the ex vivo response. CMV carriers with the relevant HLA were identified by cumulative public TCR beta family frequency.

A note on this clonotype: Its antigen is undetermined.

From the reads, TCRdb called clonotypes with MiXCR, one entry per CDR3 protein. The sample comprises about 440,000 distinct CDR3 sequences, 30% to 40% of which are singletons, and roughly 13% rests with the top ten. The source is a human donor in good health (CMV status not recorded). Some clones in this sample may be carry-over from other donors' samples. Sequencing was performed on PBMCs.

The CDR3 sequence: CASRETSGVETQYF. In DNA form, the CDR3 reads TGTGCCAGCAGAGAGACTAGCGGGGTTGAGACCCAGTACTTC. V is TRBV6-2 or TRBV6-3 and J is TRBJ2-5; 11 positions agree with TRBD2. Unmatched junction bases numbered 5, after V lost 6 bases and J lost 5 bases. Germline-derived CDR1 and CDR2 are MNHEY and SVGEGT. The CDR3 totals 14 residues.